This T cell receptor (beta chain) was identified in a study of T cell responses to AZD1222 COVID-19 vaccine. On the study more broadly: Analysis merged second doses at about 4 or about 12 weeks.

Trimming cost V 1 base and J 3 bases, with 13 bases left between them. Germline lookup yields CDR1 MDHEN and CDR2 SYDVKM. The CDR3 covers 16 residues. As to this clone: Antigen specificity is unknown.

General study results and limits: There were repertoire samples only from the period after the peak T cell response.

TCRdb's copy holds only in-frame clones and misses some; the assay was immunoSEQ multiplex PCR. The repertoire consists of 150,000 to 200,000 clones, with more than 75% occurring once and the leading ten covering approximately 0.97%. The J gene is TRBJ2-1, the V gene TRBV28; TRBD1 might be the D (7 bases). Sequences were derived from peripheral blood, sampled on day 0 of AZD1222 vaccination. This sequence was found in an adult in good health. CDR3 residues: CASSLSGGGNYNEQFF. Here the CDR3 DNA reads TGTGCCAGCAGTTTATCAGGGGGAGGAAACTACAATGAGCAGTTCTTC.